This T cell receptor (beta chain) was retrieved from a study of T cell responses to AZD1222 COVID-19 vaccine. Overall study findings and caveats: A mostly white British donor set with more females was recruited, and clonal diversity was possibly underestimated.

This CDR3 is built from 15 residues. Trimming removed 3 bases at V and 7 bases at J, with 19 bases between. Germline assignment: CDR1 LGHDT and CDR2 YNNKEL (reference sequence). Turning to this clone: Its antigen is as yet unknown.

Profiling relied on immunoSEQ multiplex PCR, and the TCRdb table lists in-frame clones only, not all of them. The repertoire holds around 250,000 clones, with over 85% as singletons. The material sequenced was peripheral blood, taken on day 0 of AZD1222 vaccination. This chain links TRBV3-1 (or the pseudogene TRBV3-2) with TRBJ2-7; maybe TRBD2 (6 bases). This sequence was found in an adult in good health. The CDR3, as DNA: TGTGCCAGCAGCCAGACCGGGACTTGGCCTGCGGAGCAGTACTTC. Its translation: CASSQTGTWPAEQYF.